This record looks at one TCR beta chain sequence and its context. This entry is derived from a study of T cells after yellow fever vaccination. The CDR3 runs to 16 residues. J gave up 6 bases and V 5 bases, and 8 bases lay outside the gene matches. Germline V CDR1 and CDR2: MNHEY, SVGAGI. A single record per CDR3 protein comes from TCRdb applying MiXCR to the 5' RACE reads. The repertoire includes over 300,000 distinct CDR3 sequences, about 4% of them detected once, and approximately 25% sits in the top ten. The source is a man aged 18 to 29 who received the YFV17D yellow fever vaccine. The chain links TRBV6-5 to TRBJ1-6; 9 bases line up with TRBD1. The sequences come from PBMCs, collected 5 days after the yellow fever booster vaccination. The CDR3 loop is CASSRGQGRVNSPLHF. DNA of the CDR3: TGTGCCAGCAGTCGAGGACAGGGGAGGGTTAATTCACCCCTCCACTTT.